The sequence of this TCR beta chain was determined in a study of cytomegalovirus exposure and HLA in healthy donors. Study-wide results and caveats: Under in vitro conditions, a few CMV-associated chains were confirmed as specific for CMV antigens. Cytomegalovirus association was listed for 150 or so TCR beta chains. Most sequenced TCRs were rare (though some public TCRs occurred in many donors).

Germline CDR1 is MNHNS and CDR2 is SASEGT. Deletions cut 4 bases from V and 7 bases from J, with 16 bases between. The CDR3 has 14 amino acids. Remarks on this clone: Antigen: not known.

Libraries were prepared by immunoSEQ multiplex PCR; TCRdb keeps only in-frame clonotypes and omits some of them. Here the sample spans 70,000 to 80,000 clones, 90% to 95% being singletons. Sequencing used PBMCs. The sequence derives from a woman under 30 in good health and CMV-seropositive. This chain joins TRBV6-1 and TRBJ1-2; D remains unclear. The CDR3 reads CASSAPGGGSGYTF. The CDR3 DNA reads TGTGCCAGCAGTGCCCCCGGAGGTGGATCTGGCTACACCTTC.